The clone carrying this TCR beta chain was detected once. Its specificity is not known. This sample is part of a study of CD8+ T cells in alopecia areata. Study-wide findings and caveats: Compared with normal scalp, lesional scalp had higher clonality and more expanded CD8+ clones.

Sequencing relied on a cDNA template that was reverse transcribed from extracted RNA. Profiling relied on immunoSEQ multiplex PCR, and the TCRdb table lists in-frame clones only, not all of them. The data hold around 34,000 clones, with approximately 58% observed a single time. Germline V lookup: CDR1 SGDLS, CDR2 YYNGEE. This CDR3 spans 16 amino acids. V lost 1 base, J lost 3 bases, and 7 bases stayed unmatched. From alopecia areata patients, lesional scalp punch biopsies and peripheral blood were collected. From PBMCs, CD4+ and CD8+ T cells were sorted. This chain connects TRBV9 to TRBJ2-1; 7 bases map to TRBD2. The TCR comes from a human donor with alopecia areata. Specimen: NKG2D-high CD8+ T cells sorted from blood. As DNA, the CDR3 is TGTGCCAGCAGCGTAACGGCGGGAGTCGACTACAATGAGCAGTTCTTC. It encodes CASSVTAGVDYNEQFF.